The sequence of this T cell receptor beta chain was determined in a study of cytomegalovirus exposure and HLA in healthy donors. Study as a whole: From donors who were HLA-typed, an early data release held approximately 80 million unique TCRs. In terms of ancestry, the Caucasian-associated cluster contained roughly 81% of the roughly 360 genotyped donors.

It was with 60 Vbeta and 13 Jbeta primers that the PCR ran. Measured with immunoSEQ multiplex PCR; TCRdb has only the in-frame clones, and not every one. Found here are about 76,000 clones; the top ten clones hold 4.5% to 6.5%. In the case of this clone: Its specificity is not known.

Study conclusions and caveats: In vitro experiments confirmed that three CMV-associated chains were specific for CMV antigens. The productive fraction for most TCR beta V segments was about 90% or about 30% in an earlier analysis.

In germline, CDR1 is WNHNN, CDR2 SYGVQD (reference sequence). The CDR3 has 15 residues. V lost 4 bases, J lost 5 bases, and 10 bases stayed unmatched. Source material: PBMCs. The chain has TRBV10-1 and TRBJ2-5, with 7 nucleotides matching TRBD1. This receptor was taken from a woman in her thirties or forties in good health and CMV-seropositive. CDR3 coding DNA: TGCGCCAGCAGTGCCGAGCAGGGGGATGTGGAGACCCAGTACTTC. Its protein is CASSAEQGDVETQYF.